Below, 10 T cell receptor beta chains from the same sample are listed, as sequenced in a study of blood T cell repertoires in COVID-19. Libraries were prepared by immunoSEQ multiplex PCR; TCRdb keeps only in-frame clonotypes and omits some of them. The table has under 350,000 clones, roughly 85% seen once. Sequencing was done on a sample of PBMCs or T cells enriched from blood (not recorded which). These receptors all come from a woman aged 40 to 55 with acute COVID-19.

The gene calls are TRBV10-3 and TRBJ1-5, with D unresolved. Germline values: CDR1 ENHRY, CDR2 SYGVKD. The V and J ends lost 10 bases and 4 bases respectively, with 17 bases between them. The CDR3 runs 14 residues. The CDR3: CATTSGVLNQPQHF. CDR3 DNA: TGTGCCACCACCTCCGGGGTTTTGAATCAGCCCCAGCATTTT.

V gene TRBV27 combines with J gene TRBJ2-2; 13 nucleotides align to TRBD2. Losses at the gene ends were 5 bases for V and 6 bases for J; bases not matched to a gene: 12. Germline CDR1 reads MNHEY; CDR2 reads SMNVEV (reference sequence). The CDR3 consists of 18 residues. CDR3 nucleotide sequence: TGTGCCAGCAGTAGAGAAGTACTAGCGGGAGGGCCCCCCGGGGAGCTGTTTTTT. Residues: CASSREVLAGGPPGELFF.

This rearrangement joins TRBV15 to TRBJ1-1, with 8 bases lining up with TRBD1. Per germline, CDR1 LNHNV and CDR2 YYDKDF (reference sequence). After removal of 3 bases from V and 5 bases from J, the junction contained 5 bases not matched to a gene. The CDR3 is 14 amino acids. Written as DNA, the CDR3 is TGTGCCACCAGCAGGAAGACAGGGGTTACTGAAGCTTTCTTT. Amino acids: CATSRKTGVTEAFF.

Only one count was recorded for this clone. This chain connects TRBV15 to TRBJ2-7; 10 bases align to TRBD2. Trimming cost V 5 bases and J 3 bases; bases outside gene matches: 7. CDR3 length: 15 residues. Germline CDR1 and CDR2: LNHNV and YYDKDF (reference sequence). The CDR3 spells CATSGLTSGDYEQYF. The CDR3 nucleotides are TGTGCCACCAGCGGACTAACTAGCGGGGACTACGAGCAGTACTTC.

The V gene is TRBV28, the J gene TRBJ1-4; 10 bases line up with TRBD1. CDR3 length equals 17 residues. Germline values: CDR1 MDHEN, CDR2 SYDVKM. V gave up 2 bases and J gave up 3 bases; unmatched junction bases: 6. The CDR3 sequence: CASSLPGQGRANEKLFF. CDR3 in DNA: TGTGCCAGCAGTTTACCGGGACAGGGGCGGGCTAATGAAAAACTGTTTTTT.

The chain is built from TRBV14 and TRBJ1-1; 7 bases fit TRBD1. The CDR3 is 15 amino acids. The junction had 7 bases not matched to a gene; V was cut back by 0 bases and J by 6 bases. Germline CDR1 SGHDN, CDR2 FVKESK. The CDR3 protein is CASSQDLAGGSEAFF. The DNA for the CDR3 is TGTGCCAGCAGCCAAGATTTGGCAGGGGGGTCTGAAGCTTTCTTT.

This sequence joins TRBV28 and TRBJ2-7, with 14 bases fitting TRBD2. V lost 2 bases to trimming and J lost 12 bases; unmatched junction nucleotides: 3. The germline CDR1 and CDR2 sequences are MDHEN and SYDVKM. The CDR3 consists of 13 residues. The CDR3 loop reads CASSLGLAGGGYF. The DNA for the CDR3 is TGTGCCAGCAGTTTAGGACTAGCGGGAGGCGGGTACTTC.

The chain joins TRBV9 to TRBJ2-7, with 12 bases identical to TRBD2. The CDR3 consists of 15 residues. V shed 0 bases, J shed 9 bases, and the junction held 7 bases outside the gene matches. Germline V gene sequence: CDR1 SGDLS, CDR2 YYNGEE. The CDR3, as DNA: TGTGCCAGCAGCGTAGGGACTAGCGGGATCTCGGTGCAGTACTTC. It encodes CASSVGTSGISVQYF.

This chain links TRBV5-1 with TRBJ2-1; the match to TRBD2 covers 12 bases. CDR1 and CDR2 (germline): SGHRS, YFSETQ. The CDR3 contains 14 residues. Trimming at V came to 4 bases and at J to 7 bases, leaving 3 bases not matched to a gene. CDR3: CASSTGTSGNEQFF. CDR3 sequence (DNA): TGCGCCAGCAGCACAGGGACTAGCGGGAATGAGCAGTTCTTC.

This clone was seen a few times. Other DNA sequences from this sample encode an identical CDR3 as well. The chain employs TRBV28 and TRBJ1-2, with 10 bases aligning to TRBD1. CDR1 is MDHEN, CDR2 SYDVKM, per germline. CDR3 length: 14 amino acids. The J segment lost 4 bases and the V segment lost 4 bases, leaving 3 bases of the junction unmatched. The CDR3 sequence is CASSSGQGGYGYTF. The CDR3 DNA follows: TGTGCCAGCAGTTCCGGACAGGGGGGCTATGGCTACACCTTC.